This T cell receptor (beta chain) was recovered during a study of CD8+ T cells in alopecia areata. Findings and limits, study-wide: With tofacitinib ongoing, many expanded lesional clones persisted in both scalp and blood. As there was one nonresponder, how baseline CD8+ expansion relates to response remains uncertain. Resident alphabeta T cells of normal skin are also sequenced in scalp samples. Tofacitinib significantly reduced both scalp clonality and expanded CD8+ clones among the top 100.

With respect to this clone: The antigen is unknown.

CDR1 is SGHTA and CDR2 is FQGNSA in the germline V gene. V lost 3 bases and J lost 3, with 17 bases in between. CDR3 length: 16 amino acids. Reverse transcribed after extraction, RNA yielded cDNA as the sequencing template. Assay used: immunoSEQ multiplex PCR; TCRdb lists only in-frame clones, some missing. The sample has 3,500 to 4,000 clones, 70% seen once. The treatment here: oral pan-JAK inhibitor, 5-10 mg twice daily. Alopecia areata patients gave lesional scalp punch biopsies and peripheral blood samples. This TCR came from a human donor with alopecia areata. V usage is TRBV7-2 and J usage is TRBJ1-1; possible D gene TRBD1, 6 bases. The sequencing used skin, collected at week 24, from a patient treated with tofacitinib. CDR3 nucleotides: TGTGCCAGCAGCTTTTCACCAAGGGCAGGGGACACTGAAGCTTTCTTT. Translation gives CASSFSPRAGDTEAFF. The entire variable domain, with the rest obtained from reference TRBV7-2 and TRBJ1-1, is as follows: GAGVSQSPSNKVTEKGKDVELRCDPISGHTALYWYRQSLGQGLEFLIYFQGNSAPDKSGLPSDRFSAERTGGSVSTLTIQRTQQEDSAVYLCASSFSPRAGDTEAFFGQGTRLTVV.